Presented here are 19 T cell receptor beta chains from one specimen sequenced in a study of blood T cell repertoires in COVID-19. Sequencing used immunoSEQ multiplex PCR; TCRdb keeps in-frame clones, though not all of them. The table shows approximately 260,000 clones, with approximately 87% occurring only once. The sequenced material came from peripheral blood. These receptors were taken from a man in his fifties or sixties who had recovered from COVID-19.

This clone was observed a handful of times. The chain has TRBV28 and TRBJ2-1; D possibly corresponds to TRBD2 (6 bases). Trimming took off 4 bases at V and 2 bases at J, with 15 bases between the two ends. This CDR3 contains 16 residues. Germline CDR1 MDHEN, CDR2 SYDVKM. DNA of the CDR3: TGTGCCAGCAGTTCCCGGGACTTGGCGGCCTACAATGAGCAGTTCTTC. This codes for CASSSRDLAAYNEQFF.

The chain joins TRBV12-3 or TRBV12-4 to TRBJ1-2, with D hard to call. Trimming removed 5 bases from V and 8 bases from J, with 12 bases in between. This CDR3 is built from 12 residues. In DNA form, the CDR3 reads TGTGCCAGCAGTCTCTACCCAGGAGGCTACACCTTC. Protein sequence: CASSLYPGGYTF.

The chain carries TRBV27 and TRBJ2-2; 7 positions match TRBD2. This CDR3 comprises 15 residues. V was clipped by 5 bases and J by 6 bases; unmatched bases: 9. Per the germline V gene, CDR1 is MNHEY and CDR2 is SMNVEV (reference sequence). CDR3 in amino acids: CASSVSRSGAGELFF. As DNA, the CDR3 is TGTGCCAGCAGTGTGTCCCGGAGCGGGGCCGGGGAGCTGTTTTTT.

The genes are TRBV27 and TRBJ1-1; 7 bases align to TRBD1. J was trimmed by 0 bases and V by 6 bases; bases with no gene match: 4. Germline V gene lookup returns CDR1 MNHEY and CDR2 SMNVEV (reference sequence). The CDR3 extends over 14 amino acids. The CDR3, as DNA: TGTGCCAGCAGAACAGGGGTCATGAACACTGAAGCTTTCTTT. Amino acid sequence: CASRTGVMNTEAFF.

V and J are TRBV2 and TRBJ1-5, with a possible D match to TRBD1 (6 bases). V was cut by 8 bases and J by 0 bases, with 8 bases left in between. Germline CDR1 SNHLY, CDR2 FYNNEI. The CDR3 has 13 residues. CDR3: CASRTASNQPQHF. The CDR3 nucleotides read TGTGCCAGCCGGACAGCTAGCAATCAGCCCCAGCATTTT.

The chain has TRBV5-1 and TRBJ2-7; unclear D gene. This CDR3 is built from 13 residues. CDR1 SGHRS and CDR2 YFSETQ come from the germline V gene. Deletions cut 2 bases from V and 2 bases from J, with 8 bases between. CDR3 loop: CASSFGQAYEQYF. For the CDR3, the DNA is TGCGCCAGCAGCTTTGGTCAGGCCTACGAGCAGTACTTC.

This chain links TRBV2 with TRBJ1-4; D ambiguous. The CDR3 is 13 residues long. Germline V CDR1 and CDR2: SNHLY, FYNNEI. Trimming stripped 5 bases from V and 10 bases from J, with 14 bases between. CDR3 amino acids: CASSLGGRAKLFF. The CDR3 DNA follows: TGTGCCAGCAGTCTAGGAGGAAGGGCAAAACTGTTTTTT. The variable domain in full, completed from reference TRBV2 and TRBJ1-4, reads EPEVTQTPSHQVTQMGQEVILRCVPISNHLYFYWYRQILGQKVEFLVSFYNNEISEKSEIFDDQFSVERPDGSNFTLKIRSTKLEDSAMYFCASSLGGRAKLFFGSGTQLSVL.

As DNA, the CDR3 is TGTGCCAGCAGCATATCCCCCGGGACACTCAATGAAAAACTGTTTTTT. It codes for CASSISPGTLNEKLFF. The chain carries TRBV5-6 and TRBJ1-4, with a weak D call TRBD1 (6 bases). V lost 4 bases, J lost 5 bases, and 18 bases lay in between. Germline CDR1 SGHDT, CDR2 YYEEEE. The CDR3 has 16 amino acids.

The chain joins TRBV7-8 to TRBJ2-1; possible D gene TRBD2, 6 bases. V was trimmed by 1 base and J by 2 bases, leaving 15 bases between them. The germline CDR1 and CDR2 sequences are SGHVS and FQNEAQ. The CDR3 totals 17 residues. The CDR3 is CASSLEVSASAYNEQFF. CDR3 DNA: TGTGCCAGCAGCTTAGAAGTTTCGGCTAGCGCCTACAATGAGCAGTTCTTC. Full variable domain (outside the CDR3, taken from reference TRBV7-8 and TRBJ2-1): GAGVSQSPRYKVAKRGQDVALRCDPISGHVSLFWYQQALGQGPEFLTYFQNEAQLDKSGLPSDRFFAERPEGSVSTLKIQRTQQEDSAVYLCASSLEVSASAYNEQFFGPGTRLTVL.

The genes are TRBV2 and TRBJ2-3; 9 bases agree with TRBD1. The CDR3 sequence is 15 residues long. The V segment lost 1 base and the J segment 7 bases; nucleotides outside the gene matches: 6. Germline CDR1 is SNHLY and CDR2 is FYNNEI. CDR3 sequence reads: CASSEVRTGAHTQYF. CDR3 DNA sequence: TGTGCCAGCAGTGAAGTGAGGACAGGGGCTCATACGCAGTATTTT.

This chain links TRBV7-6 with TRBJ2-7; TRBD2 matches 13 bases. Trimming at V came to 10 bases and at J to 3 bases, leaving 6 bases not matched to a gene. Germline V lookup: CDR1 SGHVS, CDR2 FNYEAQ. The CDR3 spans 14 residues. CDR3 bases: TGTGCCATCCGAACTAGCGGGAGGGACTACGAGCAGTACTTC. Translation gives CAIRTSGRDYEQYF. Drawing the rest from reference TRBV7-6 and TRBJ2-7, the complete variable domain is GAGVSQSPRYKVTKRGQDVALRCDPISGHVSLYWYRQALGQGPEFLTYFNYEAQQDKSGLPNDRFSAERPEGSISTLTIQRTEQRDSAMYRCAIRTSGRDYEQYFGPGTRLTVT.

This clone was observed a single time. This chain uses TRBV7-2 with TRBJ2-1; TRBD2 aligns across 7 bases. V gave up 5 bases and J gave up 7 bases; unmatched junction bases: 11. The germline V gene has CDR1 SGHTA and CDR2 FQGNSA. This CDR3 is 15 amino acids long. CDR3 region: CASSPSGTLGNEQFF. The CDR3 region has the DNA TGTGCCAGCAGCCCAAGCGGGACCCTGGGTAATGAGCAGTTCTTC.

The V and J genes are TRBV5-1 and TRBJ2-7; D is perhaps TRBD2 (6 bases). Trimming took 0 bases from V and 7 from J, leaving 14 bases between them. This CDR3 is 14 amino acids long. Per germline, CDR1 SGHRS and CDR2 YFSETQ. The CDR3 coding sequence is TGCGCCAGCAGCTTGGGGGACTGGCCGGAGGAGCAGTACTTC. Protein sequence: CASSLGDWPEEQYF.

This chain links TRBV20-1 with TRBJ1-4, with D maybe TRBD1 (6 bases). This CDR3 comprises 11 residues. Trimming cost V 4 bases and J 11 bases, with 11 bases left between them. Per the germline V gene, CDR1 is DFQATT and CDR2 is SNEGSKA (reference sequence). CDR3 nucleotide sequence: TGCAGTGCTAATGAGGGGGGGAAACTGTTTTTT. This gives the protein CSANEGGKLFF.

The chain has TRBV6-5 and TRBJ1-5; TRBD1 is a possible D gene (5 bases). The CDR3 length is 15 residues. Germline V lookup: CDR1 MNHEY, CDR2 SVGAGI. V lost 6 bases and J lost 5, with 17 bases in between. The CDR3 bases are TGTGCCAGCAGCTTTGGGGCAGGGCGAGATCAGCCCCAGCATTTT. It is translated as CASSFGAGRDQPQHF.

The rearrangement uses TRBV10-3 and TRBJ2-1; tentative D call: TRBD1 (6 bases). With 10 bases removed from V and 8 bases from J, the gap between germline ends came to 12 bases. Per the germline V gene, CDR1 is ENHRY and CDR2 is SYGVKD. This CDR3 is built from 11 residues. CDR3 in DNA: TGTGCCAGCGGCAAGGGGGATGAGCAGTTCTTC. It codes for CASGKGDEQFF.

A remark on this clone: Additional DNA sequences in this sample encode the identical CDR3. V usage is TRBV29-1 and J usage is TRBJ1-1; TRBD1 matches at 7 bases. The CDR3 length is 12 residues. Trimming at V came to 7 bases and at J to 1 base, leaving 3 bases not matched to a gene. In germline, CDR1 is SQVTM, CDR2 ANQGSEA. CDR3: CSGRQGNTEAFF. CDR3 coding DNA: TGCAGCGGCCGACAGGGGAACACTGAAGCTTTCTTT.

This clone occurred once. The chain combines TRBV2 with TRBJ2-1; D unclear. Trimming took 2 bases from V and 8 from J, leaving 7 bases between them. The CDR3 loop spans 12 amino acids. Germline V CDR1 and CDR2: SNHLY, FYNNEI. This chain's CDR3 is CASSETWYEQFF. CDR3 in DNA: TGTGCCAGCAGTGAAACTTGGTATGAGCAGTTCTTC.

A single count supports this clone. CDR3 nucleotide sequence: TGTGCCAGCAGTCGTAGGACAGGGAGCTCCTACGAGCAGTACTTC. The encoded protein is CASSRRTGSSYEQYF. The chain carries TRBV28 and TRBJ2-7, with 8 nucleotides matching TRBD1. Looked up from germline, CDR1 is MDHEN and CDR2 is SYDVKM. The CDR3 totals 15 residues. With V trimmed by 5 bases and J by 0 bases, 6 bases remained unmatched.